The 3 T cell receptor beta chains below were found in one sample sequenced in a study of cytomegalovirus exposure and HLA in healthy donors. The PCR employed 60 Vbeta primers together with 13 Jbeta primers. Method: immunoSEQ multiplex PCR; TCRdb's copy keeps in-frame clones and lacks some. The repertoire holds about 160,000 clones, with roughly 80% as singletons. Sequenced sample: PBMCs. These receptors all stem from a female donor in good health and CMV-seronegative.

This CDR3 reads CASSFMTGRSYEQYF. The CDR3, as DNA: TGTGCCAGCAGCTTTATGACAGGGAGGTCCTACGAGCAGTACTTC. The chain recombines TRBV7-9 with TRBJ2-7, with D possibly matching TRBD1 (7 bases). CDR1 is SEHNR, CDR2 FQNEAQ, per germline (reference sequence). CDR3 length: 15 residues. Trimming cost V 3 bases and J 1 base, with 13 bases left between them. The whole variable domain, filled in from reference TRBV7-9 and TRBJ2-7, reads DTGVSQNPRHKITKRGQNVTFRCDPISEHNRLYWYRQTLGQGPEFLTYFQNEAQLEKSRLLSDRFSAERPKGSFSTLEIQRTEQGDSAMYLCASSFMTGRSYEQYFGPGTRLTVT.

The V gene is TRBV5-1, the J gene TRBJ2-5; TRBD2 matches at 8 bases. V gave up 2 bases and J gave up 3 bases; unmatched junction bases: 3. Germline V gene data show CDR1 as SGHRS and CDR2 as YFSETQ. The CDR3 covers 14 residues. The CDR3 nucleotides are TGCGCCAGCAGCTTCATAGCGGGAAAAGAGACCCAGTACTTC. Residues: CASSFIAGKETQYF.

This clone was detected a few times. The CDR3: CASSQYASSGIRTDTQYF. CDR3 sequence (DNA): TGCGCCAGCAGTCAATATGCGTCTAGCGGGATCCGCACAGATACGCAGTATTTT. The chain recombines TRBV23-1 with TRBJ2-3; 9 nucleotides agree with TRBD2. TRBV23-1 is known as an ORF, though its function is uncertain. Trimming at V came to 1 base and at J to 1 base, leaving 9 bases not matched to a gene. The CDR3 is 18 residues long.